These 29 T cell receptor beta chains originate from one sample sequenced in a study of long-term antiretroviral therapy in people with HIV. Version v3.0 of the immunoSEQ assay ran at survey level. TCRdb's copy holds only in-frame clones and misses some; the assay was immunoSEQ multiplex PCR. This table holds tens of thousands of clones, 80% to 90% found once. The specimen was unsorted PBMCs, collected 0.3 years after starting antiretroviral therapy. The source of these receptors is a man aged 18 to 29 with HIV.

V gene TRBV29-1 combines with J gene TRBJ2-1; 11 bases map to TRBD2. The junction had 12 bases not matched to a gene; V was cut back by 8 bases and J by 0 bases. Germline V CDR1 and CDR2: SQVTM, ANQGSEA. This CDR3 contains 17 residues. CDR3 residues: CSLAGLADPGSYNEQFF. The CDR3 bases are TGCAGCCTTGCGGGACTAGCGGACCCCGGCTCCTACAATGAGCAGTTCTTC.

The V gene is TRBV30, the J gene TRBJ2-3; D possibly corresponds to TRBD2 (5 bases). V was shortened by 2 bases and J by 6 bases, with 6 bases between the two germline ends. The length of the CDR3 is 11 residues. CDR1 is GTSNPN, CDR2 SVGIG, per germline (reference sequence). The CDR3 region is CAWSIADTQYF. The CDR3, as DNA: TGTGCCTGGAGTATAGCGGATACGCAGTATTTT. The full variable domain, completed using reference TRBV30 and TRBJ2-3, is SQTIHQWPATLVQPVGSPLSLECTVEGTSNPNLYWYRQAAGRGLQLLFYSVGIGQISSEVPQNLSASRPQDRQFILSSKKLLLSDSGFYLCAWSIADTQYFGPGTRLTVL.

V usage is TRBV30 and J usage is TRBJ1-5, with no clear D. The germline V gene encodes CDR1 GTSNPN and CDR2 SVGIG (reference sequence). The CDR3 extends over 15 amino acids. The ends were cut back, 2 bases at V and 7 bases at J, with 18 bases in the middle. CDR3 sequence: CAWSSGPPVGQPQHF. Here the CDR3 DNA reads TGTGCCTGGAGTAGTGGACCGCCTGTCGGGCAGCCCCAGCATTTT.

The genes are TRBV10-2 and TRBJ2-1; D is undetermined. The germline gives CDR1 WSHSY, CDR2 SAAADI. V was cut by 8 bases and J by 0 bases, with 11 bases left in between. The CDR3 is 14 residues long. CDR3 amino acids: CASGSRSSYNEQFF. The CDR3 DNA is TGCGCCAGCGGGTCAAGGAGCTCCTACAATGAGCAGTTCTTC.

The rearrangement links TRBV5-1 to TRBJ2-5; TRBD2 is a possible D gene (6 bases). With 3 bases removed from V and 5 bases from J, the gap between germline ends came to 14 bases. Germline CDR1 and CDR2: SGHRS and YFSETQ. The CDR3 covers 14 residues. CDR3 protein: CASSSGGLLETQYF. In nucleotides, the CDR3 is TGCGCCAGCAGCTCCGGGGGACTGTTGGAGACCCAGTACTTC.

DNA of the CDR3: TGCAGCGTTGACGGAGGGGATAGCAATCAGCCCCAGCATTTT. Translation gives CSVDGGDSNQPQHF. V gene TRBV29-1 combines with J gene TRBJ1-5, with a tentative D call TRBD1 (5 bases). Per germline, CDR1 SQVTM and CDR2 ANQGSEA. The CDR3 consists of 14 residues. V was shortened by 3 bases and J by 0 bases, with 9 bases between the two germline ends.

The rearrangement links TRBV2 to TRBJ2-7; D ambiguous. The CDR3 runs 11 residues. The germline V gene encodes CDR1 SNHLY and CDR2 FYNNEI. V lost 1 base to trimming and J lost 3 bases, with 1 base between them. CDR3: CASSEVYEQYF. As DNA, the CDR3 is TGTGCCAGCAGTGAAGTCTACGAGCAGTACTTC.

The chain links TRBV5-1 to TRBJ2-5; 11 bases are shared with TRBD1. The germline CDR1 and CDR2 sequences are SGHRS and YFSETQ. V was clipped by 4 bases and J by 0 bases; unmatched bases: 5. The CDR3 length is 16 residues. In DNA, the CDR3 is TGCGCCAGCAGCCCTGGGACAGGGGGGTACCAAGAGACCCAGTACTTC. Translated, it gives CASSPGTGGYQETQYF.

The chain has TRBV19 and TRBJ2-7; D not certain. The germline gives CDR1 LNHDA, CDR2 SQIVND (reference sequence). V lost 0 bases and J lost 2, with 8 bases in between. The CDR3 extends over 14 amino acids. As DNA, the CDR3 is TGTGCCAGTAGTATAGATCTAACCACCTACGAGCAGTACTTC. It specifies CASSIDLTTYEQYF.

The V and J genes are TRBV19 and TRBJ2-7; D is unresolved. The CDR3 is 13 amino acids. From germline, CDR1 is LNHDA and CDR2 SQIVND (reference sequence). The V end lost 1 base, the J end lost 4 bases, and 8 bases lay between the germline ends. CDR3 loop: CASSIAREYEQYF. The CDR3 DNA is TGTGCCAGTAGTATAGCTAGGGAATACGAGCAGTACTTC.

This clone was found a few times. This chain uses TRBV2 with TRBJ1-2; D is ambiguous. In germline, CDR1 is SNHLY, CDR2 FYNNEI. Trimming stripped 5 bases from V and 13 bases from J, with 17 bases between. The CDR3 consists of 12 residues. The CDR3 loop reads CASSSGRRRGTF. DNA for the CDR3: TGTGCCAGCAGTTCCGGACGGCGCCGGGGCACCTTC.

V is TRBV2 and J is TRBJ2-2, with TRBD2 identical over 8 bases. Losses at the gene ends were 5 bases for V and 2 bases for J; bases not matched to a gene: 4. Germline values: CDR1 SNHLY, CDR2 FYNNEI. The CDR3 runs 15 residues. The CDR3 protein is CASSPAGANTGELFF. The CDR3 DNA follows: TGTGCCAGCAGTCCAGCGGGGGCCAACACCGGGGAGCTGTTTTTT. The variable domain in full, completed from reference TRBV2 and TRBJ2-2, reads EPEVTQTPSHQVTQMGQEVILRCVPISNHLYFYWYRQILGQKVEFLVSFYNNEISEKSEIFDDQFSVERPDGSNFTLKIRSTKLEDSAMYFCASSPAGANTGELFFGEGSRLTVL.

The CDR3 loop reads CASSRWGTDETQYF. CDR3 DNA: TGTGCCAGCAGTCGCTGGGGGACCGACGAGACCCAGTACTTC. V usage is TRBV2 and J usage is TRBJ2-5; D possibly matches TRBD1 or TRBD2 (5 bases each). Deletions cut 5 bases from V and 5 bases from J, with 15 bases between. There are 14 residues in the CDR3. Germline CDR1 reads SNHLY; CDR2 reads FYNNEI.

This clone has only one observation. The CDR3 protein is CASRVQDNPHSPLHF. CDR3 nucleotides: TGTGCCAGCAGAGTACAGGACAACCCTCATTCACCCCTCCACTTT. This rearrangement joins TRBV6-4 to TRBJ1-6, with D perhaps TRBD1 (5 bases). Germline loops: CDR1 MRHNA, CDR2 SNTAGT. V gave up 6 bases and J gave up 8 bases, with 17 bases separating them. CDR3 length equals 15 residues.

The rearrangement uses TRBV11-2 and TRBJ2-3; 8 positions match TRBD2. This CDR3 contains 16 residues. Germline V gene data show CDR1 as SGHAT and CDR2 as FQNNGV. V was clipped by 5 bases and J by 3 bases; unmatched bases: 10. The CDR3 is CASSARSGIGTDTQYF. CDR3 DNA sequence: TGTGCCAGCAGCGCCCGTAGCGGGATAGGTACAGATACGCAGTATTTT.

This chain links TRBV5-4 with TRBJ2-7; TRBD1 agrees at 7 bases. Germline trimming cut 2 bases from V and 6 bases from J; bases unmatched to any gene: 8. This CDR3 is built from 14 residues. Per germline, CDR1 SGHNT and CDR2 YYREEE (reference sequence). The CDR3 loop reads CASSLQGPIGEQYF. CDR3 in DNA: TGTGCCAGCAGCTTACAGGGGCCGATAGGCGAGCAGTACTTC.

V usage is TRBV2 and J usage is TRBJ1-2; D is perhaps TRBD1 (5 bases). V was clipped by 7 bases and J by 8 bases, with 14 bases between them. The length of the CDR3 is 12 residues. Germline values: CDR1 SNHLY, CDR2 FYNNEI. CDR3 amino acids: CASMLGTEGYTF. CDR3 nucleotides: TGTGCCAGCATGCTGGGGACGGAAGGCTACACCTTC.

This sequence joins TRBV6-1 and TRBJ2-2, with 11 bases matching TRBD2. V lost 2 bases and J lost 4; bases outside the gene matches: 0. The V gene's germline CDR1 is MNHNS and CDR2 SASEGT. The CDR3 is 15 residues long. CDR3 residues: CASSETSGGTGELFF. CDR3 nucleotide sequence: TGTGCCAGCAGTGAAACTAGCGGGGGCACCGGGGAGCTGTTTTTT.

This chain connects TRBV28 to TRBJ1-1; 7 bases are shared with TRBD1. Germline loops: CDR1 MDHEN, CDR2 SYDVKM. Losses at the gene ends were 5 bases for V and 0 bases for J; bases not matched to a gene: 12. The CDR3 consists of 17 residues. This chain's CDR3 is CASSPPTGDNMNTEAFF. In nucleotides, the CDR3 is TGTGCCAGCAGTCCGCCAACAGGGGACAACATGAACACTGAAGCTTTCTTT.

The V gene is TRBV6-6, the J gene TRBJ1-2; no reliable D call. The CDR3 spans 13 residues. The germline V gene encodes CDR1 MNHNY and CDR2 SVGAGI (reference sequence). Trimming pared 8 bases from V and 2 bases from J, leaving 12 bases between. The CDR3 DNA is TGTGCCAGCCGATGGGAGACCAACTATGGCTACACCTTC. Its protein product is CASRWETNYGYTF.

The chain combines TRBV6-1 with TRBJ2-7; 8 bases align to TRBD2. CDR1 MNHNS and CDR2 SASEGT come from the germline V gene. The CDR3 has 15 amino acids. With V trimmed by 2 bases and J by 4 bases, 7 bases remained unmatched. The CDR3 DNA sequence: TGTGCCAGCAGTGAATCCGGCGGGGGGAGGTACGAGCAGTACTTC. It encodes CASSESGGGRYEQYF.

This sequence joins TRBV6-1 and TRBJ1-1, with a weak D call TRBD1 (5 bases). From germline, CDR1 is MNHNS and CDR2 SASEGT. The CDR3 covers 15 residues. V was shortened by 5 bases and J by 1 base, with 14 bases between the two germline ends. CDR3 DNA: TGTGCCAGCAGTACACGTAGAGGACAGAACACTGAAGCTTTCTTT. It specifies CASSTRRGQNTEAFF.

This clone has more than one count but fewer than ten. The CDR3 here is CASTITQGQRPQHF. In DNA, the CDR3 is TGTGCCAGCACTATAACACAGGGACAAAGGCCCCAGCATTTT. The chain employs TRBV6-5 and TRBJ1-5; perhaps TRBD1 as D (6 bases). The CDR3 length is 14 residues. Trimming cost V 7 bases and J 9 bases, with 19 bases left between them. Germline V gene data show CDR1 as MNHEY and CDR2 as SVGAGI.

The chain recombines TRBV6-4 with TRBJ2-6; TRBD1 might be the D (5 bases). The length of the CDR3 is 16 residues. The germline V gene encodes CDR1 MRHNA and CDR2 SNTAGT. V dropped 5 bases and J dropped 4 bases, with 15 bases sitting between them. In DNA form, the CDR3 reads TGTGCCAGCAGTCAGGTGGCAGGGCTAGGGGCCAACGTCCTGACTTTC. It codes for CASSQVAGLGANVLTF.

The CDR3 DNA sequence: TGCGCCAGCAGCTTGGATGGGGAAACTGAAGCTTTCTTT. It specifies CASSLDGETEAFF. V is TRBV5-1 and J is TRBJ1-1; no clear D. CDR1 is SGHRS, CDR2 YFSETQ, per germline. Between the trimmed V and J ends, which lost 0 bases and 5 bases, there was a span of 8 bases. This CDR3 contains 13 residues. Full variable domain (outside the CDR3, taken from reference TRBV5-1 and TRBJ1-1): KAGVTQTPRYLIKTRGQQVTLSCSPISGHRSVSWYQQTPGQGLQFLFEYFSETQRNKGNFPGRFSGRQFSNSRSEMNVSTLELGDSALYLCASSLDGETEAFFGQGTRLTVV.

This clone has a handful of counts. This rearrangement joins TRBV28 to TRBJ2-7; 8 positions match TRBD2. The CDR3 has 16 amino acids. The germline V gene encodes CDR1 MDHEN and CDR2 SYDVKM. The ends lost 7 bases at V and 4 bases at J; junction bases unmatched: 15. The CDR3 reads CASIPAWEGGGYEQYF. DNA for the CDR3: TGTGCCAGCATCCCAGCGTGGGAGGGCGGGGGGTACGAGCAGTACTTC. Full variable domain (missing parts from reference TRBV28 and TRBJ2-7): DVKVTQSSRYLVKRTGEKVFLECVQDMDHENMFWYRQDPGLGLRLIYFSYDVKMKEKGDIPEGYSVSREKKERFSLILESASTNQTSMYLCASIPAWEGGGYEQYFGPGTRLTVT.

This clone has a handful of counts. The chain links TRBV7-2 to TRBJ2-1; D perhaps matches TRBD1 (6 bases). CDR1 is SGHTA and CDR2 is FQGNSA in the germline V gene. The V gene lost 6 bases and the J gene lost 4 bases, with 16 bases spanning the gap. This CDR3 is built from 15 residues. CDR3 amino acids: CASRRDNVDYNEQFF. CDR3 nucleotides: TGTGCCAGCAGAAGGGACAACGTGGATTACAATGAGCAGTTCTTC.

J is TRBJ1-4 and V is TRBV2, with 11 bases aligning to TRBD1. The CDR3 length is 14 residues. Germline assignment: CDR1 SNHLY and CDR2 FYNNEI. V shed 6 bases and J 8 bases; nucleotides not matched to a gene: 5. The DNA for the CDR3 is TGTGCCAGCAGCGGACAGGGGGCTTCGGAAAAACTGTTTTTT. Its protein is CASSGQGASEKLFF. The entire variable domain, with the rest obtained from reference TRBV2 and TRBJ1-4, is as follows: EPEVTQTPSHQVTQMGQEVILRCVPISNHLYFYWYRQILGQKVEFLVSFYNNEISEKSEIFDDQFSVERPDGSNFTLKIRSTKLEDSAMYFCASSGQGASEKLFFGSGTQLSVL.

The rearrangement uses TRBV2 and TRBJ2-7, with 8 bases aligning to TRBD2. Germline assignment: CDR1 SNHLY and CDR2 FYNNEI. This CDR3 spans 12 amino acids. V lost 9 bases and J lost 5; bases outside the gene matches: 6. The CDR3, as DNA: TGTGCCAGGAAACGGGGGGGGGACGAGCAGTACTTC. Translating it yields CARKRGGDEQYF. Full variable domain (remainder filled in from reference TRBV2 and TRBJ2-7): EPEVTQTPSHQVTQMGQEVILRCVPISNHLYFYWYRQILGQKVEFLVSFYNNEISEKSEIFDDQFSVERPDGSNFTLKIRSTKLEDSAMYFCARKRGGDEQYFGPGTRLTVT.